One and the same sample provided the 25 T cell receptor beta chains below, sequenced in a study of control samples from healthy donors and cancer patients. TCRdb keeps only in-frame clones here, not all; method: immunoSEQ multiplex PCR. The profile covers roughly 190,000 clones, with roughly nine tenths appearing a single time and approximately 2% taken by the ten largest. Sequencing used blood. These receptors originate from a man aged 30 to 45 in good health.

The V and J genes are TRBV19 and TRBJ2-1; possibly TRBD2 for D (5 bases). The V gene lost 4 bases and the J gene lost 9 bases, with 10 bases spanning the gap. CDR1 is LNHDA, CDR2 SQIVND, per germline (reference sequence). The CDR3 sequence is 12 residues long. The CDR3 DNA follows: TGTGCCAGTAGTACCCCCCGGGGTGAGCAGTTCTTC. This codes for CASSTPRGEQFF. Combining the CDR3 with reference TRBV19 and TRBJ2-1 gives the whole variable domain DGGITQSPKYLFRKEGQNVTLSCEQNLNHDAMYWYRQDPGQGLRLIYYSQIVNDFQKGDIAEGYSVSREKKESFPLTVTSAQKNPTAFYLCASSTPRGEQFFGPGTRLTVL.

The chain combines TRBV5-4 with TRBJ2-1; D perhaps matches TRBD2 (5 bases). Trimming stripped 3 bases from V and 0 bases from J, with 10 bases between. CDR3 size: 15 residues. Germline V lookup: CDR1 SGHNT, CDR2 YYREEE (reference sequence). In DNA, the CDR3 is TGTGCCAGCAGCTCGGTGGGGAGCTCCTACAATGAGCAGTTCTTC. Residues: CASSSVGSSYNEQFF.

The chain employs TRBV2 and TRBJ2-1; 9 bases match TRBD2. Germline V gene data show CDR1 as SNHLY and CDR2 as FYNNEI. The CDR3 contains 14 residues. Trimming at V came to 7 bases and at J to 10 bases, leaving 11 bases not matched to a gene. The CDR3 DNA reads TGTGCCAGCAATACGGGACTAGCCAAGGAGGAGCAGTTCTTC. This codes for CASNTGLAKEEQFF.

This chain connects TRBV27 to TRBJ1-1, with 7 bases identical to TRBD1. After removal of 6 bases from V and 4 bases from J, the junction contained 11 bases not matched to a gene. Per germline, CDR1 MNHEY and CDR2 SMNVEV (reference sequence). The CDR3 has 15 residues. This CDR3 reads CASSPLRGLSTEAFF. CDR3 sequence (DNA): TGTGCCAGCAGCCCACTCAGGGGGTTAAGCACTGAAGCTTTCTTT.

This chain joins TRBV6-5 and TRBJ1-6; D remains unclear. Germline CDR1 is MNHEY and CDR2 is SVGAGI. Between the trimmed V and J ends, which lost 3 bases and 10 bases, there was a span of 13 bases. The CDR3 has 14 amino acids. The CDR3 spells CASSYAGPGSPLHF. CDR3 DNA sequence: TGTGCCAGCAGTTATGCAGGCCCGGGGTCACCCCTCCACTTT.

The V call is TRBV6-1, the J call TRBJ1-3; D gene uncertain. CDR1 MNHNS and CDR2 SASEGT come from the germline V gene. The V end was cut by 2 bases, the J end by 2 bases, with 16 bases between. This CDR3 spans 17 amino acids. The CDR3 spells CASSELLPTSAGNTIYF. The CDR3 coding sequence is TGTGCCAGCAGTGAACTCCTGCCCACCAGCGCTGGAAACACCATATATTTT.

This clone was picked up one time. The chain uses TRBV5-1 and TRBJ1-6; D is ambiguous. V lost 2 bases, J lost 7 bases, and 13 bases lay in between. The CDR3 runs 15 residues. Germline CDR1 reads SGHRS; CDR2 reads YFSETQ. The CDR3 loop is CASSLREAGNSPLHF. CDR3 nucleotide sequence: TGCGCCAGCAGCTTAAGGGAGGCGGGGAATTCACCCCTCCACTTT.

The chain uses TRBV4-1 and TRBJ2-4, with TRBD1 as a possible D gene (5 bases). The CDR3 is 18 amino acids. Deletions cut 0 bases from V and 6 bases from J, with 21 bases between. Germline V gene sequence: CDR1 MGHRA, CDR2 YSYEKL. In DNA form, the CDR3 reads TGCGCCAGCAGCCAAGATCTAGTCGATTCTACAGGCGGAAACATTCAGTACTTC. Translating it yields CASSQDLVDSTGGNIQYF.

The J gene is TRBJ2-7, the V gene TRBV6-5; D is perhaps TRBD1 or TRBD2 (5 bases each). CDR1 MNHEY and CDR2 SVGAGI come from the germline V gene. V dropped 2 bases and J dropped 4 bases, with 9 bases sitting between them. The CDR3 sequence is 13 residues long. In nucleotides, the CDR3 is TGTGCCAGCAGTTACGGGGGAAGGTACGAGCAGTACTTC. It specifies CASSYGGRYEQYF.

The chain carries TRBV24-1 and TRBJ1-5; a weak D match, TRBD1 (6 bases). The CDR3 extends over 19 amino acids. V was cut by 2 bases and J by 1 base, with 20 bases left in between. Per the germline V gene, CDR1 is KGHDR and CDR2 is SFDVKD. The CDR3 nucleotides are TGTGCCACCAGTGATTCGGCTGGGGCAGGGGTTGTGAGCAATCAGCCCCAGCATTTT. It translates to CATSDSAGAGVVSNQPQHF.

The genes are TRBV19 and TRBJ1-1, with no clear D. Germline assignment: CDR1 LNHDA and CDR2 SQIVND (reference sequence). The CDR3 is 14 residues long. Trimming shortened V by 7 bases and J by 6 bases, and 18 bases separated the two germline ends. The CDR3 loop is CASTREVIFSEAFF. In nucleotides, the CDR3 is TGTGCCAGTACGAGGGAGGTTATTTTCTCTGAAGCTTTCTTT.

The chain combines TRBV10-3 with TRBJ2-3; D possibly corresponds to TRBD2 (5 bases). The germline gives CDR1 ENHRY, CDR2 SYGVKD. Trimming removed 6 bases at V and 15 bases at J, with 22 bases between. The length of the CDR3 is 13 residues. The CDR3 spells CAIRGVINGLVYF. CDR3 in DNA: TGTGCCATCAGGGGAGTCATAAATGGCCTAGTATATTTT.

This clone is a singleton in its sample. The chain uses TRBV6-6 and TRBJ1-6; D gene unclear. V was trimmed by 5 bases and J by 8 bases, leaving 10 bases between them. CDR3 length: 13 amino acids. Germline values: CDR1 MNHNY, CDR2 SVGAGI (reference sequence). This CDR3 reads CASSPAGYSPLHF. The DNA for the CDR3 is TGTGCCAGCAGTCCCGCCGGGTATTCACCCCTCCACTTT.

This chain joins TRBV25-1 and TRBJ2-7; 11 nucleotides align to TRBD1. V was clipped by 8 bases and J by 6 bases; unmatched bases: 12. Germline lookup yields CDR1 MGHDK and CDR2 SYGVNS. The CDR3 runs to 15 residues. CDR3 amino acids: CASPPGTGGFPEQYF. The CDR3 nucleotides read TGTGCCAGCCCCCCTGGGACAGGGGGATTCCCCGAGCAGTACTTC.

J is TRBJ1-4 and V is TRBV28; 7 bases fit TRBD1. Germline-derived CDR1 and CDR2 are MDHEN and SYDVKM. The CDR3 consists of 14 residues. The V gene end was trimmed by 3 bases and the J gene end by 3 bases; junction bases not matched to a gene: 1. CDR3 loop: CASSLRGPNEKLFF. CDR3 coding DNA: TGTGCCAGCAGTTTGAGGGGGCCTAATGAAAAACTGTTTTTT.

The chain joins TRBV19 to TRBJ2-5, with a tentative D call TRBD1 (5 bases). Trimming removed 6 bases from V and 5 bases from J, with 10 bases in between. Germline V gene lookup returns CDR1 LNHDA and CDR2 SQIVND (reference sequence). CDR3 length equals 12 residues. CDR3 nucleotides: TGTGCCAGTAGCTCCAGGGCTGAGACCCAGTACTTC. Amino acids: CASSSRAETQYF.

V is TRBV29-1 and J is TRBJ2-3; perhaps TRBD2 as D (5 bases). The germline V gene encodes CDR1 SQVTM and CDR2 ANQGSEA. This CDR3 spans 15 amino acids. The V end was cut by 6 bases, the J end by 5 bases, with 21 bases between. The CDR3 DNA reads as TGCAGCGTACGACGGCCGGGGAACCGGGGAGATACGCAGTATTTT. Residues: CSVRRPGNRGDTQYF.

The V and J genes are TRBV14 and TRBJ1-1, with no clear D. The CDR3 loop spans 12 amino acids. Trimming pared 2 bases from V and 9 bases from J, leaving 10 bases between. Germline-derived CDR1 and CDR2 are SGHDN and FVKESK. CDR3 nucleotide sequence: TGTGCCAGCAGCCAACTCGGGCTACAAGCTTTCTTT. Translated, it gives CASSQLGLQAFF.

The rearrangement links TRBV19 to TRBJ1-1, with D perhaps matching TRBD1 (6 bases). Germline V lookup: CDR1 LNHDA, CDR2 SQIVND (reference sequence). Trimming removed 8 bases from V and 6 bases from J, with 19 bases in between. The CDR3 sequence is 14 residues long. The CDR3 DNA follows: TGTGCCAGTTCGCGCCTCAGGGGAGGGGCTGAAGCTTTCTTT. It yields the protein CASSRLRGGAEAFF. The full variable domain, with the rest looked up from reference TRBV19 and TRBJ1-1, is DGGITQSPKYLFRKEGQNVTLSCEQNLNHDAMYWYRQDPGQGLRLIYYSQIVNDFQKGDIAEGYSVSREKKESFPLTVTSAQKNPTAFYLCASSRLRGGAEAFFGQGTRLTVV.

This rearrangement joins TRBV5-6 to TRBJ1-2; D might be TRBD1 (6 bases). The V end lost 3 bases, the J end lost 11 bases, and 14 bases lay between the germline ends. The CDR3 runs to 12 residues. CDR1 SGHDT and CDR2 YYEEEE come from the germline V gene. The CDR3: CASSYVTGGYTF. CDR3 DNA: TGTGCCAGCAGCTACGTGACAGGTGGATACACCTTC.

This clone appeared once. The chain links TRBV11-3 to TRBJ2-3; D is ambiguous. V was clipped by 4 bases and J by 5 bases, with 7 bases between them. Germline CDR1 and CDR2: SGHNT and YENEEA. The CDR3 is made up of 12 amino acids. Here the CDR3 reads CASSSAQDTQYF. CDR3 nucleotide sequence: TGTGCCAGCAGCTCCGCCCAAGATACGCAGTATTTT.

The chain uses TRBV9 and TRBJ2-3; TRBD2 is a possible D gene (5 bases). The CDR3 covers 12 residues. CDR1 and CDR2 from the germline V gene are SGDLS and YYNGEE. V shed 3 bases and J shed 8 bases, with 10 bases lying between them. The CDR3 is CASSAPGVTQYF. DNA for the CDR3: TGTGCCAGCAGCGCCCCCGGGGTTACGCAGTATTTT.

This chain links TRBV12-5 with TRBJ1-1; D gene ambiguous. Germline V gene lookup returns CDR1 LGHNT and CDR2 FRNRAP. There are 13 residues in the CDR3. Trimming took 7 bases from V and 0 from J, leaving 9 bases between them. The CDR3 bases are TGTGCTAGTGTGGGGTTTGTGAACACTGAAGCTTTCTTT. This sequence encodes CASVGFVNTEAFF.

In its sample, this clone was seen a few times. V usage is TRBV9 and J usage is TRBJ2-7; D call uncertain. The CDR3 totals 14 residues. Trimming removed 0 bases from V and 1 base from J, with 8 bases in between. Looked up from germline, CDR1 is SGDLS and CDR2 is YYNGEE. The chain's CDR3 is CASSVASESYEQYF. CDR3 nucleotide sequence: TGTGCCAGCAGCGTAGCGTCGGAGTCCTACGAGCAGTACTTC.

V and J are TRBV19 and TRBJ1-5, with unresolved D. V was shortened by 3 bases and J by 1 base, with 13 bases between the two germline ends. The CDR3 extends over 16 amino acids. Germline-derived CDR1 and CDR2 are LNHDA and SQIVND (reference sequence). Written as DNA, the CDR3 is TGTGCCAGTAGTATTTTGGGGAGGCAAAGCAATCAGCCCCAGCATTTT. Its protein is CASSILGRQSNQPQHF.